What follows is one TCR beta chain and its context. No cognate antigen has been identified for it. It has no much larger one-base neighbor in the sample; base qualities were not kept. In total, more than 500 healthy bone marrow donors made up the cohort. All cohort members were sampled while nominally healthy, although unrecorded immune exposures were likely present. The donor tested CMV seropositive, placing the donor among the 290 or so seropositive members of the cohort. Each donor provided a peripheral blood sample, and peripheral blood mononuclear cells were used for TCR beta sequencing. Genomic DNA was extracted from the blood cell samples with the Qiagen DNeasy Blood Extraction Kit. Library preparation used the immunoSEQ multiplex PCR assay. The multiplex PCR relied on a mix of 60 forward primers for TCR Vbeta segments and 13 reverse primers for TCR Jbeta segments. The CDR3 region of rearranged TCR beta genes was amplified from genomic DNA by a multiplex PCR assay. Amplified TCR beta libraries were sequenced as 87-base-pair reads on the Illumina HiSeq System. Per the original workflow: Across the roughly 670 repertoires, a later analysis counted 80 million or so unique TCR beta chains, roughly 11 million of which were shared by at least two donors. To remove PCR and sequencing errors, raw reads were error-corrected and collapsed into unique sequences using a nearest-neighbor algorithm that merged closely related sequences. CDR3 sequences were aligned to IMGT reference sequences to assign V, D and J gene segments. For a sequence to be retained, a match of at least six nucleotides was required to both a V gene segment and a J gene segment. A rearrangement was called productive if the CDR3 had no stop codons and remained in frame with V and J, and every other rearrangement was called non-productive. Following IMGT convention, CDR3 was defined as the stretch from the second conserved V-encoded cysteine up to the conserved J-encoded phenylalanine. Sequences without an unambiguous match to a single V gene segment were excluded from the earlier analysis of a few hundred of the donors. An earlier analysis of 587 of the donors classified V segments as functional when productive rearrangements were above 56.7% and as segregating when the standard deviation between donors was above 5%. A statistical classification framework was built to diagnose cytomegalovirus status from the catalog of TCR beta chain sequences. In a later analysis, V and J genes were assigned by comparing TCR nucleotide sequences against IMGT/GENE-DB human TR gene sequences. In a later analysis, CDR3 sequences and most-parsimonious VDJ recombination scenarios were assigned using the TCRdist pipeline. In a later analysis, each TCR beta chain was defined by its CDR3 amino acid sequence together with its V-gene family, and reads without a unique V-gene family were excluded. In a later analysis, 450 to 600 highly shared, low-generation-probability nucleotide sequences were removed to address suspected cross-contamination and a sequencing artifact. In a later analysis, a clonal expansion index for each public chain was calculated from normalized within-repertoire ranks of inferred template counts. In a later analysis, generation probabilities were computed with a VDJ recombination model fitted to out-of-frame rearrangements, and the resulting probabilities were checked against IGoR. In a later analysis, hypergeometric tests were used to score TCR-TCR, TCR-HLA and TCR-CMV co-occurrence, with a repertoire-size bias correction applied to TCR pairs. In a later analysis, false discovery rates were estimated by permuting HLA or CMV assignments 20 times. In a later analysis, co-occurring TCRs were grouped with DBSCAN, and TCRdist sequence similarity was added when clustering was performed within HLA-allele-positive subsets. Repertoires with fewer than 30,000 or more than 120,000 public chains, plus five repertoires with anomalous nucleotide sharing, were excluded from co-occurrence clustering. Not all clones reach the TCRdb copy of this immuneACCESS table, which keeps in-frame sequences only. Checked studies attribute under half of the gap to unresolved V genes and leave the rest unexplained. D and trimming were read from the DNA, whereas the V and J calls and clone size are those reported in that table. The sample table records some 120,000 clones; around 70% of these occur just once. The ten largest make up around 6.6% of the sample.

This sample was taken from a study of cytomegalovirus exposure and HLA in healthy donors (dated by TCRdb to the late 2010s). Describing the broader study: In an earlier analysis of roughly 500 of the donors, 276 Gb of sequence data and 117 million unique TCR beta sequences from about 179 million T cells were reported. Among the roughly 400 genotyped donors, around 79% belonged to the genetic ancestry cluster associated with self-reported Caucasian donors. A separate validation cohort of some 130 different subjects was used in addition to the 666-subject first cohort. To predict cytomegalovirus infection status, the study brought together high-throughput TCR immunosequencing, statistical association of individual TCRs with disease status, and machine learning. Every discovery cohort repertoire had been produced on one sequencing platform. HLA typing included class I and class II loci at four-digit resolution. In an earlier analysis of 500 to 650 of the donors, high-throughput TCR beta sequencing was used to judge whether each TCR beta V gene segment behaved as functional or pseudogenic. An early release covering over 500 HLA-typed donors comprised about 300 gigabases of sequencing data and approximately 80 million unique TCR sequences. The T cell repertoires of roughly 660 subjects were profiled by immunosequencing and related to cytomegalovirus serostatus. Across some 400 genotyped donors of the cohort, an average of approximately 240,000 unique TCR beta nucleotide sequences per donor were sequenced, and 15% to 20% of those sequences were non-productive. Donor age, sex, ethnicity and CMV serostatus were compiled alongside the repertoire data. In a later genetic analysis, genome-wide SNP genotypes for about 55% of the roughly 700 donors were used, and that subset was treated as a discovery cohort. Rather than drawing on any new phenotypic data, the later analysis identified candidate immune exposures from TCR beta sequences and the way those sequences occurred across donors. Roughly 5 DR-DQ haplotypes were handled as single units for association and clustering because linkage in the cohort was strong. A later analysis re-examined previously published TCR beta repertoires from more than 550 donors and added high-resolution HLA genotyping to investigate patterns of TCR occurrence. The study aimed to test whether cataloging public T cell receptors could reveal signatures of past pathogen exposure. The number of donors typed differed by locus, with about 629-630 for A, B, C, DRB1 and DQB1, approximately 500 for DQA1, about 610 for DPA1, and 400 to 490 for DPB1.

Counted from cysteine to phenylalanine, this CDR3 has 15 amino acids. Kept here is only the CDR3 DNA, which spans 45 bases and is read in frame from base 1. Relative to germline, V is 6 bases shorter and J is 5 bases shorter, with 16 bases between their ends. CDR1 and CDR2 (SGHVS, FQNEAQ) derive from the germline V gene. The investigation overall reported the following: The authors suggested that the approach could potentially be generalized to other disease states and immunological phenotypes. The earlier analysis of fewer than 750 of the donors excluded roughly 16 rarely observed V segments, including chromosome 9 orphons, because counts were too low. In a later analysis, HLA-associated TCR beta chains were found to be more clonally expanded and to have lower generation probabilities than equally common non-associated chains. Sequencing depth was assumed to be roughly uniform across donors in the presence/absence analyses, though that assumption may not hold. According to a later analysis, most CMV-associated TCR beta chains appeared to be HLA-restricted, and the HLA associations seemed to be driven largely by CMV exposure. According to a later analysis, TCR association rates differed among HLA loci, with DRB1 alleles showing the most associated TCRs and HLA-C alleles showing the fewest. Because HLA typing was unavailable for some donors at each locus, only the typed subset was used in association tests. Strong co-occurrence of HLA alleles, especially DR and DQ, made assigning TCR associations to individual alleles difficult. While some public TCRs were present in many individuals, most TCR sequences turned up only very rarely across donors. Compared with the approximately 710-donor mean, donors in an Asian-associated ancestry cluster had fewer N-insertions in productive TCRs, according to a later genetic analysis. A later analysis associated 15,000 or so TCR beta sequences with specific HLA alleles at a false discovery rate of 0.05. An earlier analysis of approximately 540 of the donors showed that most TCR beta V segments appeared in productive rearrangements either about 87% or about 30% of the time, which broadly matched IMGT annotations. This cohort had only TCR beta chains sequenced, and the lack of alpha or paired-chain data limited which features could be detected. In both the original and validation cohorts, the classifier was reported to diagnose cytomegalovirus status with high specificity and sensitivity. For the cohort, immune exposure information was limited to CMV serostatus. Some IMGT-functional V segments, including TRBV6-2 and TRBV6-3, could not be told apart with the 87-base-pair reads, so those segments were excluded. A few of the identified cytomegalovirus-associated TCR beta chains were confirmed in vitro to be specific for cytomegalovirus antigens. In a later genetic analysis, a missense DCLRE1C variant was associated with V-gene and J-gene trimming of TCR beta chains, and the association was replicated in an independent cohort. In a later analysis, several top co-occurrence clusters were reported to appear linked to parvovirus B19, influenza, CMV and Epstein-Barr virus. Linkage disequilibrium might explain the correlated functional status among segregating V segments, but an unknown experimental factor could not be ruled out. A total of 150 to 200 TCR beta chains were listed by the study as associated with cytomegalovirus. A group of highly shared sequence variants was considered likely to be a technical artifact of the sequencing pipeline. A further reported finding was that TCR beta sequences accurately predicted the HLA-A and HLA-B alleles for most subjects in the first cohort.

The receptor's source is a man in his forties in good health and CMV-seropositive. Material: PBMCs. This receptor chain uses TRBV7-8 and TRBJ1-4; TRBD1 is a weak D gene call, 6 bases matching. The DNA sequence is TGTGCCAGCAGAGGCGGCAGGGGAAAAAATGAAAAACTGTTTTTT. Its protein reads: CASRGGRGKNEKLFF.